This T cell receptor beta chain was captured by sequencing in a study of sequential checkpoint blockade in melanoma. Study-wide background: Each arm's sequence ended with maintenance nivolumab.

Treatment: randomized to nivolumab then ipilimumab (arm A) or the reverse (arm B). Profiling relied on immunoSEQ multiplex PCR, and the TCRdb table lists in-frame clones only, not all of them. The sample shows 5,000 to 6,500 clones, 55% to 60% of them seen only once. The sequenced sample was CD8+ T cells sorted from blood (inferred from file names), obtained from a patient given nivolumab and ipilimumab in sequence. The source is a human donor with melanoma.

CDR3 region: CSVGQVWEGRTYNEQFF. CDR3 DNA: TGCAGCGTTGGCCAGGTGTGGGAGGGGAGAACCTACAATGAGCAGTTCTTC. The chain recombines TRBV29-1 with TRBJ2-1; 7 nucleotides agree with TRBD2. The length of the CDR3 is 17 residues. Germline V gene data show CDR1 as SQVTM and CDR2 as ANQGSEA. Trimming cost V 4 bases and J 2 bases; bases outside gene matches: 14.